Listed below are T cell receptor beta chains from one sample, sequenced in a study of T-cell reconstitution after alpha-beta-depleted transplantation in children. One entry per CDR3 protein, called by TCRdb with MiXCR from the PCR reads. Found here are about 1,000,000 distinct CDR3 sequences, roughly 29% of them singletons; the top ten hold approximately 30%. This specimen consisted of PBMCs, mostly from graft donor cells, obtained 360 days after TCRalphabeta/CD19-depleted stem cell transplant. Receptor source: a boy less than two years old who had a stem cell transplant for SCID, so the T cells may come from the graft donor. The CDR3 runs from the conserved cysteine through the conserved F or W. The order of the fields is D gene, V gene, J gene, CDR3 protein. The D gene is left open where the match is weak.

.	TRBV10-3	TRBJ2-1	CAIKEGPSYNEQFF
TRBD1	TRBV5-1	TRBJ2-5	CASSPSLQGETQYF
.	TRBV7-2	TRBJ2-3	CASSSRAVRGTDTQYF
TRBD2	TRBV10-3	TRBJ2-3	CAIASGGARNTQYF
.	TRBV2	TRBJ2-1	CASSELAERINEQFF
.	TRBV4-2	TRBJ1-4	CASSQEGGRGEKLFF
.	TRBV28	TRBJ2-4	CASTPGLRNIQYF
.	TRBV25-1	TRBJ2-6	CASSDSSTAVFSGANVLTF
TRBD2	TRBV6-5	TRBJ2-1	CASSYPKWRGGPGEQFF
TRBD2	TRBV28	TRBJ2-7	CASKVGGSEEQYF
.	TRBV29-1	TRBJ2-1	CSVSARGMPYEQFF
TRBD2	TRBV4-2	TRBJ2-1	CASSQDGSGTLVGDEQFF
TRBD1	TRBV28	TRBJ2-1	CASSFARERPDRGFYNEQFF
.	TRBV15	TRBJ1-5	CATSSSYQPQHF
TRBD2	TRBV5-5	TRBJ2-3	CASSEALAGGMDTQYF
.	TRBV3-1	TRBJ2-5	CASSHKGWREETQYF
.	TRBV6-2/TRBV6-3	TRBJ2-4	CASTPGVGRNIQYF
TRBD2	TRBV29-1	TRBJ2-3	CSAGSKGLAPDTQYF
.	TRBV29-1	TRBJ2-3	CSAQGHLSTDTQYF
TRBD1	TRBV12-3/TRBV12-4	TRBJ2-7	CASSLRTGFREQYF
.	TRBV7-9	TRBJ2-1	CASLPARSEFHEQFF
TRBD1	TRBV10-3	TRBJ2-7	CAISGGQGWEQYF
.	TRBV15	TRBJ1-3	CATSAKNTIYF
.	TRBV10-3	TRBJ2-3	CAISDPDRSPWESTDTQYF
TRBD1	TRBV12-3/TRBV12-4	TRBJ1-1	CASSQPGQGIPNTEAFF
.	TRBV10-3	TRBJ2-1	CAISEQGFGEQFF
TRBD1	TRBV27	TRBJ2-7	CASTLPQGVYEQYF
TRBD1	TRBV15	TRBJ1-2	CATSRRTGDYGYTF
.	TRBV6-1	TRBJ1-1	CASIPRRPNTEAFF
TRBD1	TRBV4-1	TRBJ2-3	CASSQPGTGGNTQYF
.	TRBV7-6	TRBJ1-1	CASSSGRGGAEAFF